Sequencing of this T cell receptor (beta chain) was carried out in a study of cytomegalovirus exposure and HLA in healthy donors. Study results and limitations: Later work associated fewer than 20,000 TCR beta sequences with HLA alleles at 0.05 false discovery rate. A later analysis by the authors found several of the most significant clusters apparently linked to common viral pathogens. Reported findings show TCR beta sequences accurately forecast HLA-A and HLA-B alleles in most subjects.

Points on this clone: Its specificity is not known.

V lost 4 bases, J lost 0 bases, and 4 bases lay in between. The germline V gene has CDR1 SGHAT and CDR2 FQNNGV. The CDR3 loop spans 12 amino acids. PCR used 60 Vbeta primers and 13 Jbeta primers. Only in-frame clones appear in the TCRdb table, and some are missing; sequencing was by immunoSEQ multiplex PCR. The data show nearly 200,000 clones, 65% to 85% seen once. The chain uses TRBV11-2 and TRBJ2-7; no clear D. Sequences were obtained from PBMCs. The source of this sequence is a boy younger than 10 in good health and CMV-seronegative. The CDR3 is CASSSTSYEQYF. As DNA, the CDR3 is TGTGCCAGCAGCTCTACCTCCTACGAGCAGTACTTC. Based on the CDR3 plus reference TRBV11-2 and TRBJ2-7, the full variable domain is EAGVAQSPRYKIIEKRQSVAFWCNPISGHATLYWYQQILGQGPKLLIQFQNNGVVDDSQLPKDRFSAERLKGVDSTLKIQPAKLEDSAVYLCASSSTSYEQYFGPGTRLTVT.